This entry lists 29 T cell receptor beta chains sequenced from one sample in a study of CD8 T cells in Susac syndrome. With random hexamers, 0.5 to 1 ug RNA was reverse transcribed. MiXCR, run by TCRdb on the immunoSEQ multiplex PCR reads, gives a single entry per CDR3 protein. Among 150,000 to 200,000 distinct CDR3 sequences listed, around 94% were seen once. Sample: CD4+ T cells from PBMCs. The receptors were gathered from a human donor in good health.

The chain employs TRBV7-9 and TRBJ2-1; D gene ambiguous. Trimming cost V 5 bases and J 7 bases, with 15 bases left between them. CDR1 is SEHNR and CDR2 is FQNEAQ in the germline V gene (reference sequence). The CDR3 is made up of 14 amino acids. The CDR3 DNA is TGTGCCAGCAGCCCAGTAGGCGGAATAAATGAGCAGTTCTTC. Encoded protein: CASSPVGGINEQFF.

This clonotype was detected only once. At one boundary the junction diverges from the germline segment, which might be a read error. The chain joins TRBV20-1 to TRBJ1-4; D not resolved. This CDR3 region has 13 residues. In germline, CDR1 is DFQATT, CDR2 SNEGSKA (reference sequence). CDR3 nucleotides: TGCAGTGCTAGAGGGCCGGTGGGTGGGGAAGGGTTCTTT. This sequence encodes CSARGPVGGEGFF.

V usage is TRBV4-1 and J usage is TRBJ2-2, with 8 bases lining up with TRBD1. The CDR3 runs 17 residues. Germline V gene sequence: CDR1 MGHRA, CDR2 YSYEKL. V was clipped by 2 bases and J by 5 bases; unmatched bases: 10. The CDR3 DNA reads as TGCGCCAGCAGCCAACTCGGGACAGGTCGAAGGACCGGGGAGCTGTTTTTT. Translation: CASSQLGTGRRTGELFF.

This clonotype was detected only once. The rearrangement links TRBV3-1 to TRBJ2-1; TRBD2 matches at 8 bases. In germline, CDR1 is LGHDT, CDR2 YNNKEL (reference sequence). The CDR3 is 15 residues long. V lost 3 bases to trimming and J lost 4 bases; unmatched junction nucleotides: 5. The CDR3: CASSHQLAEYNEQFF. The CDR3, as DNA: TGTGCCAGCAGCCACCAACTAGCGGAGTACAATGAGCAGTTCTTC.

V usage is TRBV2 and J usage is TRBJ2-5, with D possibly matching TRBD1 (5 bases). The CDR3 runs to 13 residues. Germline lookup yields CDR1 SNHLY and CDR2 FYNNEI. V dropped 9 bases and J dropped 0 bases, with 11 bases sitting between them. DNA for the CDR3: TGTGCCAGTCAGACAGTCAACCAAGAGACCCAGTACTTC. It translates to CASQTVNQETQYF.

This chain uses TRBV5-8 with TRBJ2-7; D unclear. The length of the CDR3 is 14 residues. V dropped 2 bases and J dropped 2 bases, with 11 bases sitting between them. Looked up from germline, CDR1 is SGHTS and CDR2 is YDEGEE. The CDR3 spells CASSFRRSAYEQYF. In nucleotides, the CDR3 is TGTGCCAGCAGCTTCCGACGGTCCGCCTACGAGCAGTACTTC.

The CDR3 spells CATSRVETQYF. CDR3 in DNA: TGTGCCACCAGCAGAGTTGAGACCCAGTACTTC. The V gene is TRBV15, the J gene TRBJ2-5, with unresolved D. The CDR3 covers 11 residues. V lost 1 base and J lost 5, with 2 bases in between. Germline CDR1 LNHNV, CDR2 YYDKDF (reference sequence).

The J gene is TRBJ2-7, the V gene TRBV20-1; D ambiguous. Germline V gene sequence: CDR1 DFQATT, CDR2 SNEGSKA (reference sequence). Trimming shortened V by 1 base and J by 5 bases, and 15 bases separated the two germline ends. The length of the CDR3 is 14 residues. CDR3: CSARGGTSLDEQYF. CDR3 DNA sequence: TGCAGTGCTAGAGGCGGCACAAGCCTCGACGAGCAGTACTTC.

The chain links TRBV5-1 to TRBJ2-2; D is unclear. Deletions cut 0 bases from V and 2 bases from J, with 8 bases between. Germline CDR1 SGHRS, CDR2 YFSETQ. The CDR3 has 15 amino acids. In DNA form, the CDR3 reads TGCGCCAGCAGCTTGGACCAGGTTAACACCGGGGAGCTGTTTTTT. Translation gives CASSLDQVNTGELFF. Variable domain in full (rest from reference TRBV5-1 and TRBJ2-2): KAGVTQTPRYLIKTRGQQVTLSCSPISGHRSVSWYQQTPGQGLQFLFEYFSETQRNKGNFPGRFSGRQFSNSRSEMNVSTLELGDSALYLCASSLDQVNTGELFFGEGSRLTVL.

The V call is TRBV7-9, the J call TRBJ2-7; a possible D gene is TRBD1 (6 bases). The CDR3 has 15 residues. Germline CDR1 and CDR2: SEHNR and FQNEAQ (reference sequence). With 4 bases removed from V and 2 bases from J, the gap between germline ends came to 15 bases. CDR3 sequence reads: CASSYPSQGTYEQYF. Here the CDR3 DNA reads TGTGCCAGCAGCTACCCCTCACAGGGAACCTACGAGCAGTACTTC.

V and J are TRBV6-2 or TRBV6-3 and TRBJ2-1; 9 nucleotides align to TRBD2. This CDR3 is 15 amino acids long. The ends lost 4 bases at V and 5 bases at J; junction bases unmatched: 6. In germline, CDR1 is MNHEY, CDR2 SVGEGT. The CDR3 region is CASSLTIAGDNEQFF. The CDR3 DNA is TGTGCCAGCAGTTTAACCATAGCGGGGGACAATGAGCAGTTCTTC.

CDR3 protein: CASSVASEPHEQFF. CDR3 DNA sequence: TGTGCCAGCAGCGTAGCGTCAGAACCACATGAGCAGTTCTTC. This chain links TRBV9 with TRBJ2-1; unclear D gene. The CDR3 totals 14 residues. Per the germline V gene, CDR1 is SGDLS and CDR2 is YYNGEE. V was trimmed by 0 bases and J by 8 bases, leaving 12 bases between them.

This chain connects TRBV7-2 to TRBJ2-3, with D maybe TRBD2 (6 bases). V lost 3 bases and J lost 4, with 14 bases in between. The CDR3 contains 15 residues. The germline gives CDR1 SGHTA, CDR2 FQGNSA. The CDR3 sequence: CASSFLAGGADTQYF. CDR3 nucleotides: TGTGCCAGCAGCTTTCTGGCGGGCGGGGCAGATACGCAGTATTTT.

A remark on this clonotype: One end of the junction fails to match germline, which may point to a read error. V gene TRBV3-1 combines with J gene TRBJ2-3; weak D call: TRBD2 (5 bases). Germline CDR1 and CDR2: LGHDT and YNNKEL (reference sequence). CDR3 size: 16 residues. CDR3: CASSEEGTGGTDTQYF. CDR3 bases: TGTGCCAGCAGCGAAGAGGGTACGGGTGGCACAGATACGCAGTATTTT.

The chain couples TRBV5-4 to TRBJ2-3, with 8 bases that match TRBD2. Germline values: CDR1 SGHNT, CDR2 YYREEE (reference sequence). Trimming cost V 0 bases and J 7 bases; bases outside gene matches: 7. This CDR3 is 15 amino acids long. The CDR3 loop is CASSLGGTSVNTQYF. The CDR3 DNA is TGTGCCAGCAGCTTGGGAGGGACTAGTGTAAATACGCAGTATTTT.

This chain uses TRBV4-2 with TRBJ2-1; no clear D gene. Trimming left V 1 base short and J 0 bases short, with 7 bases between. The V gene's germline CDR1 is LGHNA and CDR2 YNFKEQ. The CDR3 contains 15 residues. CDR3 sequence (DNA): TGTGCCAGCAGCCAAGGTCGCCGCTCCTACAATGAGCAGTTCTTC. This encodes CASSQGRRSYNEQFF.

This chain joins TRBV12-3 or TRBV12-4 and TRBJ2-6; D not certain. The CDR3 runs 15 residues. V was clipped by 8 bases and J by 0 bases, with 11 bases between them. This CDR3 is CASGKLRSGANVLTF. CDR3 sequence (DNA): TGTGCCAGCGGGAAACTACGCTCTGGGGCCAACGTCCTGACTTTC.

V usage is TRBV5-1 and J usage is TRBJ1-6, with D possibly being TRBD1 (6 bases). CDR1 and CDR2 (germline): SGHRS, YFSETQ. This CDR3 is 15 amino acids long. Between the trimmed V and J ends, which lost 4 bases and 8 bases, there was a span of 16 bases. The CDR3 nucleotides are TGCGCCAGCAGCGGCGGACAGAACAGGGATTCACCCCTCCACTTT. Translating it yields CASSGGQNRDSPLHF.

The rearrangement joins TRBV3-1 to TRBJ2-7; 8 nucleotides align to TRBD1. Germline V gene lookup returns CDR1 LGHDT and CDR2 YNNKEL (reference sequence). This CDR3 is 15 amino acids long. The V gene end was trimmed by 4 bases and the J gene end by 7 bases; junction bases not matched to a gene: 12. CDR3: CASSRRGQGAGEQYF. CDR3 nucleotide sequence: TGTGCCAGCAGCCGACGGGGCCAGGGGGCAGGGGAGCAGTACTTC.

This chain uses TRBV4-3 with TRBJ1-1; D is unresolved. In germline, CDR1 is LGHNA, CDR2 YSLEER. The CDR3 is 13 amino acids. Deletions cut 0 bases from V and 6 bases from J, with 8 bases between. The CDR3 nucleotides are TGCGCCAGCAGCCAAGAGGGTAGACCTGAAGCTTTCTTT. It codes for CASSQEGRPEAFF.

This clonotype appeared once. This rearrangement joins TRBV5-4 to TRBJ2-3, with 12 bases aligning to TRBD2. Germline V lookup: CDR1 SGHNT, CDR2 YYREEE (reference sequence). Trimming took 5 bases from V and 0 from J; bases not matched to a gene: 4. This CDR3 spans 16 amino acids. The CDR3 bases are TGTGCCAGCAGGCAACTAGCGGGGGGTAGCACAGATACGCAGTATTTT. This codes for CASRQLAGGSTDTQYF.

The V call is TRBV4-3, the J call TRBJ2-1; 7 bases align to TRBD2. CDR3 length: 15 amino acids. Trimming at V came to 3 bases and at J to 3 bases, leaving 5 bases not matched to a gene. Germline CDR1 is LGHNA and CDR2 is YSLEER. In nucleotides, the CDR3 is TGCGCCAGCAGCCATCATCAGCGGGACTACAATGAGCAGTTCTTC. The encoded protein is CASSHHQRDYNEQFF.

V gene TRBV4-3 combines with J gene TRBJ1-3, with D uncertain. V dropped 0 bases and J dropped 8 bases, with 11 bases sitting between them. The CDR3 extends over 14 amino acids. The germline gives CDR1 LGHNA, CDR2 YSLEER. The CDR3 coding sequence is TGCGCCAGCAGCCAAGAAGGGCTACACGACACCATATATTTT. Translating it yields CASSQEGLHDTIYF.

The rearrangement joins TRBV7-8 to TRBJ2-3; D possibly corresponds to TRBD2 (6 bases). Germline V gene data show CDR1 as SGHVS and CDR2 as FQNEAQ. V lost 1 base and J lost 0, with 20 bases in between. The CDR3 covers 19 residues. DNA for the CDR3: TGTGCCAGCAGCTTAGTATTCCGGTTGCCGGGGAGGAGCACAGATACGCAGTATTTT. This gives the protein CASSLVFRLPGRSTDTQYF. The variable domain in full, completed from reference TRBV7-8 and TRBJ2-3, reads GAGVSQSPRYKVAKRGQDVALRCDPISGHVSLFWYQQALGQGPEFLTYFQNEAQLDKSGLPSDRFFAERPEGSVSTLKIQRTQQEDSAVYLCASSLVFRLPGRSTDTQYFGPGTRLTVL.

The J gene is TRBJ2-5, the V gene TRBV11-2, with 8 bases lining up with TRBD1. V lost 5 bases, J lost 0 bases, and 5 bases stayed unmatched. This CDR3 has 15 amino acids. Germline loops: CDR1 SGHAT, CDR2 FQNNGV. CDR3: CASSTGQVNQETQYF. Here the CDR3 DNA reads TGTGCCAGCAGCACGGGACAGGTGAACCAAGAGACCCAGTACTTC.

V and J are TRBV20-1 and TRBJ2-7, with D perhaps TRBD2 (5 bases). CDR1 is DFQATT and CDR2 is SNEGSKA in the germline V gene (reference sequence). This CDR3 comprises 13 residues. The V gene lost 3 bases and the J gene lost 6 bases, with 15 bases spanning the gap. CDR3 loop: CSASGVGLSEQYF. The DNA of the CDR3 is TGCAGTGCTAGCGGGGTGGGATTGAGCGAGCAGTACTTC.

The CDR3 DNA reads TGCAGTGCGCCGGGACTAGCGGGGGGTCCCTCCACCGGGGAGCTGTTTTTT. This codes for CSAPGLAGGPSTGELFF. The chain combines TRBV20-1 with TRBJ2-2; 15 nucleotides line up with TRBD2. Germline V gene sequence: CDR1 DFQATT, CDR2 SNEGSKA (reference sequence). This CDR3 is built from 17 residues. The junction had 9 bases not matched to a gene; V was cut back by 6 bases and J by 4 bases.

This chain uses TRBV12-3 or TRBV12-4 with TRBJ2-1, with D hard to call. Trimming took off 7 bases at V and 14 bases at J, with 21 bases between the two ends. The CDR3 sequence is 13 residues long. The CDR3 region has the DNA TGTGCCAGCACCGAGAAGGATGGGATTGGGAAGTTCTTC. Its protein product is CASTEKDGIGKFF.

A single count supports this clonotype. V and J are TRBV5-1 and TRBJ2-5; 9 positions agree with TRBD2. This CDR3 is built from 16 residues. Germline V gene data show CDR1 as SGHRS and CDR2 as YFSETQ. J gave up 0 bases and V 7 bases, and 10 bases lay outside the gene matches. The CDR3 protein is CASRQRGDLNQETQYF. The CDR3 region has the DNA TGCGCCAGCCGCCAGCGGGGGGACCTAAACCAAGAGACCCAGTACTTC.